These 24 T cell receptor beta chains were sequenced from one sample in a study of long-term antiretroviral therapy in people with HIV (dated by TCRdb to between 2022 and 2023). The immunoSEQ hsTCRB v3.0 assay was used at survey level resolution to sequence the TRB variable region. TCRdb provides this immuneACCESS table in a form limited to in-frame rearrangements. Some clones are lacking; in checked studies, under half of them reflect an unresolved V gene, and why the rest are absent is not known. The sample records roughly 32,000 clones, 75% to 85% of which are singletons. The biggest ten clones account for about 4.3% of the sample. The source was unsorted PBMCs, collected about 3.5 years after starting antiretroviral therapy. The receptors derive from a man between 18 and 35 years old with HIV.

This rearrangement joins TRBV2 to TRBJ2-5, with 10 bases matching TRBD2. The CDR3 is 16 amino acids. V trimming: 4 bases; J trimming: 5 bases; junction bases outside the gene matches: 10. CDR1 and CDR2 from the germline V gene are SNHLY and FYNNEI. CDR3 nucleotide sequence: TGTGCCAGCAGTGGAAGAGCGGGAGGGCCGGGGGAGACCCAGTACTTC. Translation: CASSGRAGGPGETQYF.

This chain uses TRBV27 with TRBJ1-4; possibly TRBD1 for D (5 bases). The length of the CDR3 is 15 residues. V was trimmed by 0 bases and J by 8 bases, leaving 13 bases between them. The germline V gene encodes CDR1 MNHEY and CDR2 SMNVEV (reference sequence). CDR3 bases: TGTGCCAGCAGTTTATCGGCAGGGAACTACGAAAAACTGTTTTTT. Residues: CASSLSAGNYEKLFF.

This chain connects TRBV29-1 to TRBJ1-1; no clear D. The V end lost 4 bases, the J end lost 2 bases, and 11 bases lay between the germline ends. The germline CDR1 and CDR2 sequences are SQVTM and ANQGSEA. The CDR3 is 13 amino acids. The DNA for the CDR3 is TGCAGCGTTGTGGCCCAGCTAAACACTGAAGCTTTCTTT. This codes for CSVVAQLNTEAFF.

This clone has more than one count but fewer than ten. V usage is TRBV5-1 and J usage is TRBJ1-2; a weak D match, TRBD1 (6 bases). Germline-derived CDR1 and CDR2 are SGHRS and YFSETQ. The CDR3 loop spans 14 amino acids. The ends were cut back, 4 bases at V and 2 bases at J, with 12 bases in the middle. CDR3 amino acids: CASSQTGLNYGYTF. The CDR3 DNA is TGCGCCAGCAGCCAGACAGGTTTGAACTATGGCTACACCTTC.

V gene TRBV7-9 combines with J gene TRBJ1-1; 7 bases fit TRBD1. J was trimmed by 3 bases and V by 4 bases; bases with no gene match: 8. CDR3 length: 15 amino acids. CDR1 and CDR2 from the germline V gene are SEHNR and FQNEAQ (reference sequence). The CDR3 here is CASSSGGDRYTEAFF. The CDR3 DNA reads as TGTGCCAGCAGCTCAGGGGGAGACAGGTACACTGAAGCTTTCTTT.

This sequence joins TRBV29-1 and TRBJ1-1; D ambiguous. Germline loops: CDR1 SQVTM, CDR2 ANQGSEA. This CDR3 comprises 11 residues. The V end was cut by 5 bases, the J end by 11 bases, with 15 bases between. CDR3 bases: TGCAGCGTTCCCGAAGGGATTCGGGCTTTCTTT. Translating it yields CSVPEGIRAFF.

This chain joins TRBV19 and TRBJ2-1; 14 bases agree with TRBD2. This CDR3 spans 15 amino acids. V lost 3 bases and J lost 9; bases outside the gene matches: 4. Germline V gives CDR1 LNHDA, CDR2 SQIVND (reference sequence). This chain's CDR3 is CASSMTSGGASEQFF. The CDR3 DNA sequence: TGTGCCAGTAGTATGACTAGCGGGGGGGCGTCTGAGCAGTTCTTC.

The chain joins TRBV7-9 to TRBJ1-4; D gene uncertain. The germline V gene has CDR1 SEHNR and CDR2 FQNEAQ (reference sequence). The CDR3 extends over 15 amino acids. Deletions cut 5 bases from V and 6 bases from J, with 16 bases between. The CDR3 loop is CASSPPAARHEKLFF. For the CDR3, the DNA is TGTGCCAGCAGCCCGCCGGCAGCGCGGCATGAAAAACTGTTTTTT.

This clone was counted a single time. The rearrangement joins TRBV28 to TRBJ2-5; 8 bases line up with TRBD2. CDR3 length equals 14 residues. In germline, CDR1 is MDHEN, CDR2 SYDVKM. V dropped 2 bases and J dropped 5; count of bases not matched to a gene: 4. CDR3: CASSLRGGLETQYF. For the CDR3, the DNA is TGTGCCAGCAGTTTACGGGGGGGGCTGGAGACCCAGTACTTC.

The CDR3, as DNA: TGCGCCAGCAGCCTTCGGACAGACGACCAAGAGACCCAGTACTTC. Its protein is CASSLRTDDQETQYF. The chain couples TRBV5-1 to TRBJ2-5; D may be TRBD1 (6 bases). Trimming pared 4 bases from V and 0 bases from J, leaving 13 bases between. Looked up from germline, CDR1 is SGHRS and CDR2 is YFSETQ. This CDR3 comprises 15 residues.

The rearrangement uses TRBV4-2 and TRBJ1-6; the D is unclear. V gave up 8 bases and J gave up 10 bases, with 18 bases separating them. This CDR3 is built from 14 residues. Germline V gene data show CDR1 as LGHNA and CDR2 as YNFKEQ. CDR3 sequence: CASDPGEWGSPLHF. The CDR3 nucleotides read TGTGCCAGCGACCCCGGGGAGTGGGGATCACCCCTCCACTTT.

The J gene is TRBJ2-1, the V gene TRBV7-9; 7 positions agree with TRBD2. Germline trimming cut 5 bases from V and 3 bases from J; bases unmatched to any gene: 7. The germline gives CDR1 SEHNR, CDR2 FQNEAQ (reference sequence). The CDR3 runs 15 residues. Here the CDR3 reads CASSQRGPYYNEQFF. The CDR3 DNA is TGTGCCAGCAGCCAGCGGGGACCTTACTACAATGAGCAGTTCTTC. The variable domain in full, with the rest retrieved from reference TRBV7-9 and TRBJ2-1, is DTGVSQNPRHKITKRGQNVTFRCDPISEHNRLYWYRQTLGQGPEFLTYFQNEAQLEKSRLLSDRFSAERPKGSFSTLEIQRTEQGDSAMYLCASSQRGPYYNEQFFGPGTRLTVL.

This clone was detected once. Here the CDR3 DNA reads TGTGCCAGCAGCCTAAAACCCGGGGCCACTGAAGCTTTCTTT. This encodes CASSLKPGATEAFF. The rearrangement uses TRBV11-2 and TRBJ1-1, with D possibly matching TRBD1 (5 bases). Germline-derived CDR1 and CDR2 are SGHAT and FQNNGV. This CDR3 is 14 amino acids long. Trimming took off 5 bases at V and 4 bases at J, with 14 bases between the two ends.

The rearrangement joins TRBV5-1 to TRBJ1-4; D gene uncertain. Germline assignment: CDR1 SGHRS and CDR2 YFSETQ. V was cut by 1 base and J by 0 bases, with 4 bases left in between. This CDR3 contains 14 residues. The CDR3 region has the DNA TGCGCCAGCAGCTTGACAACAACTAATGAAAAACTGTTTTTT. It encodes CASSLTTTNEKLFF.

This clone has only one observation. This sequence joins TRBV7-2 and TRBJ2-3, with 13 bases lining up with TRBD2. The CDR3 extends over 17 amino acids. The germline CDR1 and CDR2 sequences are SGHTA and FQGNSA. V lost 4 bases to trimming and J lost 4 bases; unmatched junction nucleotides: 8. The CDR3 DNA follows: TGTGCCAGCAGCTCGGGACTAGCGGGACTACCCCCAGATACGCAGTATTTT. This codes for CASSSGLAGLPPDTQYF.

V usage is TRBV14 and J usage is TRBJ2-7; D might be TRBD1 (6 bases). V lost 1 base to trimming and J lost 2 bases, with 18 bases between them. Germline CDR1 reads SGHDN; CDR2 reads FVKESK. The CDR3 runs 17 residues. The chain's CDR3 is CASSQASPGHRTYEQYF. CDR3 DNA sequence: TGTGCCAGCAGCCAAGCCTCACCGGGACACCGAACCTACGAGCAGTACTTC.

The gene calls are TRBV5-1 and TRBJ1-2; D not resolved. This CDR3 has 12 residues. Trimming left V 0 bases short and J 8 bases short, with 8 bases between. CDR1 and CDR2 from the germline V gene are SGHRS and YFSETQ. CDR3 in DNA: TGCGCCAGCAGCTTGGAGGGTCGCGGCTACACCTTC. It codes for CASSLEGRGYTF.

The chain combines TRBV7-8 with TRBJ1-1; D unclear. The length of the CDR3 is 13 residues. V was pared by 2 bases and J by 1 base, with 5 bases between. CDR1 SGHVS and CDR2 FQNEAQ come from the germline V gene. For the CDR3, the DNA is TGTGCCAGCAGCTTATCGGGGAACACTGAAGCTTTCTTT. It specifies CASSLSGNTEAFF.

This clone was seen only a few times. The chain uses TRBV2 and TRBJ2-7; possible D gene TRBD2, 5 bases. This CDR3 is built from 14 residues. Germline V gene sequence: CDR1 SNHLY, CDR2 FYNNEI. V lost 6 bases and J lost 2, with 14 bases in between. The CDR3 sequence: CASSTSRDTYEQYF. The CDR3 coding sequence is TGTGCCAGCAGCACAAGCCGGGATACCTACGAGCAGTACTTC.

The CDR3 DNA reads TGTGCCAGCAGACATAAGGGCAGGGGAAGCACTGAAGCTTTCTTT. This gives the protein CASRHKGRGSTEAFF. This chain joins TRBV28 and TRBJ1-1; TRBD1 might be the D (6 bases). Germline lookup yields CDR1 MDHEN and CDR2 SYDVKM. The germline V and J ends were trimmed by 6 bases and 4 bases, with 18 bases remaining between them. This CDR3 comprises 15 residues.

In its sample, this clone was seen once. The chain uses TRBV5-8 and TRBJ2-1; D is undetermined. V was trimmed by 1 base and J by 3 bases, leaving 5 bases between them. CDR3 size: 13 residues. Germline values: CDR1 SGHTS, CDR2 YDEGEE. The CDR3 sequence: CASSLKFYNEQFF. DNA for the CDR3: TGTGCCAGCAGCTTGAAGTTCTACAATGAGCAGTTCTTC.

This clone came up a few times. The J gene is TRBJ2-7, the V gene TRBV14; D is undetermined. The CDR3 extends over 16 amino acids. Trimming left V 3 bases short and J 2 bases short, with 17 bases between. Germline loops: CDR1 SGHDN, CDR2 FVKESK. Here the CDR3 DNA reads TGTGCCAGCAGCCAGACCTCCTCGGAGCCTACCTACGAGCAGTACTTC. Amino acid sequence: CASSQTSSEPTYEQYF.

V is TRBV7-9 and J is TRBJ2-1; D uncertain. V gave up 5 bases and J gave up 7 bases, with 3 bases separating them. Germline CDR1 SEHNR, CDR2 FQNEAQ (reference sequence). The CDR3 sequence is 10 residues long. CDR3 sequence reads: CASSPNEQFF. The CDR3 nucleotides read TGTGCCAGCAGCCCGAATGAGCAGTTCTTC.

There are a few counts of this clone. CDR3 sequence (DNA): TGTGCCAGCAGTTTAGAGGGACGCGGCTACACCTTC. This encodes CASSLEGRGYTF. This chain uses TRBV27 with TRBJ1-2; D might be TRBD1 (5 bases). The CDR3 is made up of 12 amino acids. Germline loops: CDR1 MNHEY, CDR2 SMNVEV (reference sequence). The V end was cut by 2 bases, the J end by 8 bases, with 9 bases between.